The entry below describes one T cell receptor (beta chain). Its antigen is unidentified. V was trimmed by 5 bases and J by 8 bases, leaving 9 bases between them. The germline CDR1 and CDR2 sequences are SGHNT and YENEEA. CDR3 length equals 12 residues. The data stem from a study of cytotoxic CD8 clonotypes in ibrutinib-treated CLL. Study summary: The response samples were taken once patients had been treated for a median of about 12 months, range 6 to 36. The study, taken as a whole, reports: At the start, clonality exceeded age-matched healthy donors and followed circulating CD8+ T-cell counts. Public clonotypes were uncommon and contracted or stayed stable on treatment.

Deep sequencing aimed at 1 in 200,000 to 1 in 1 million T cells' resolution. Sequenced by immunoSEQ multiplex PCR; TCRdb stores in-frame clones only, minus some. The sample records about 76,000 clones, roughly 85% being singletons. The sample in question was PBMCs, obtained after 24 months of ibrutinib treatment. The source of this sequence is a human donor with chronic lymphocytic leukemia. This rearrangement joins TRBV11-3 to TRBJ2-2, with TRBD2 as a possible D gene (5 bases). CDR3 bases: TGTGCCAGCAGCGCACTAGGGGGGGAGCTGTTTTTT. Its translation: CASSALGGELFF. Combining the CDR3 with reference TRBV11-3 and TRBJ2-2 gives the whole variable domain EAGVVQSPRYKIIEKKQPVAFWCNPISGHNTLYWYLQNLGQGPELLIRYENEEAVDDSQLPKDRFSAERLKGVDSTLKIQPAELGDSAVYLCASSALGGELFFGEGSRLTVL.